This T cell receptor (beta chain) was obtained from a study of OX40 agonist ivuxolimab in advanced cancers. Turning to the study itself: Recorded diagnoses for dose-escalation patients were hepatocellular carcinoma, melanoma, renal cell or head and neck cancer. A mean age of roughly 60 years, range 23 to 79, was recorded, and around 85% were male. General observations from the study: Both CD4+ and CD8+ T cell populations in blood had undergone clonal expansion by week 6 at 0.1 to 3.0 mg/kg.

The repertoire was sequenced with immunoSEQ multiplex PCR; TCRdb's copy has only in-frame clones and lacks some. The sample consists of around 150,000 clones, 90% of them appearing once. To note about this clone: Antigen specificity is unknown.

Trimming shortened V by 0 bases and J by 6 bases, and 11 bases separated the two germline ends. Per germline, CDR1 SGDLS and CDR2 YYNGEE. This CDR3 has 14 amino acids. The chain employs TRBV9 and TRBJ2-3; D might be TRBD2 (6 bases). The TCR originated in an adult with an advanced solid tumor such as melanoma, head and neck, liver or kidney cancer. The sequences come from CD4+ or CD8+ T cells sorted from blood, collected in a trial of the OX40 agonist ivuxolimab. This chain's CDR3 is CASSVGSSGDTQYF. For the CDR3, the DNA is TGTGCCAGCAGCGTAGGTAGTAGCGGCGATACGCAGTATTTT.